This record concerns one TCR beta chain sequence. The ends lost 7 bases at V and 4 bases at J; junction bases unmatched: 10. This CDR3 spans 13 amino acids. Germline V CDR1 and CDR2: SQVTM, ANQGSEA. The data are from a study of control samples from healthy donors and cancer patients. Here immunoSEQ multiplex PCR was the method, and the copy in TCRdb shows in-frame clones only, minus some. The sample holds some 87,000 clones; 75% to 95% are singletons and the top ten take 15% to 19%. The specimen sequenced was blood. The chain recombines TRBV29-1 with TRBJ2-7; 7 nucleotides line up with TRBD2. The receptor was isolated from a man aged 30-40 years in good health. The CDR3, as DNA: TGCAGCGCGGGGAGGGACGGTGGGTACGAGCAGTACTTC. Translated: CSAGRDGGYEQYF.